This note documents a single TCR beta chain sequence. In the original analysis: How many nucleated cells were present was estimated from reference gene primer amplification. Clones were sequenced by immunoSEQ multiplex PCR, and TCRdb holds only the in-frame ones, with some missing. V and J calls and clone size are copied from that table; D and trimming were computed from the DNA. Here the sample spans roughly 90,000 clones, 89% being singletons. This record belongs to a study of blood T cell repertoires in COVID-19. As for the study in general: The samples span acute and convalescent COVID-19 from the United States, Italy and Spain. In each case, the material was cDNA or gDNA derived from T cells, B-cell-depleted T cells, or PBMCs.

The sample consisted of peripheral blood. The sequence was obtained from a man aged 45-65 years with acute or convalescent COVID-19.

CDR3 loop: CASSRLMNTEAFF. The CDR3 nucleotides read TGTGCCAGCAGCCGCCTAATGAACACTGAAGCTTTCTTT. The gene calls are TRBV7-3 and TRBJ1-1; no clear D. Germline V gene sequence: CDR1 SGHTA, CDR2 FQGTGA. This CDR3 has 13 residues. Trimming pared 5 bases from V and 0 bases from J, leaving 7 bases between.